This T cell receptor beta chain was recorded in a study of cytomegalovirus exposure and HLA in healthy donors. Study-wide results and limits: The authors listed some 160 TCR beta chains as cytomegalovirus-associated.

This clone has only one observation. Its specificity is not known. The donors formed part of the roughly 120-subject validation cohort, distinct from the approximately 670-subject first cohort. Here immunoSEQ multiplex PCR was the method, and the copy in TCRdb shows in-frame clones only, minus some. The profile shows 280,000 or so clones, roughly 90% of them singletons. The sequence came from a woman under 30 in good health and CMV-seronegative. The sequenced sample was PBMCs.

The CDR3 here is CASEPLKGQGARYANEKLFF. The CDR3 DNA reads TGCGCCAGCGAACCTTTAAAAGGACAGGGGGCGCGTTATGCTAATGAAAAACTGTTTTTT. The V and J genes are TRBV10-1 and TRBJ1-4; TRBD1 aligns across 11 bases. The J segment lost 3 bases and the V segment lost 8 bases, leaving 20 bases of the junction unmatched. Germline lookup yields CDR1 WNHNN and CDR2 SYGVQD (reference sequence). CDR3 size: 20 residues.